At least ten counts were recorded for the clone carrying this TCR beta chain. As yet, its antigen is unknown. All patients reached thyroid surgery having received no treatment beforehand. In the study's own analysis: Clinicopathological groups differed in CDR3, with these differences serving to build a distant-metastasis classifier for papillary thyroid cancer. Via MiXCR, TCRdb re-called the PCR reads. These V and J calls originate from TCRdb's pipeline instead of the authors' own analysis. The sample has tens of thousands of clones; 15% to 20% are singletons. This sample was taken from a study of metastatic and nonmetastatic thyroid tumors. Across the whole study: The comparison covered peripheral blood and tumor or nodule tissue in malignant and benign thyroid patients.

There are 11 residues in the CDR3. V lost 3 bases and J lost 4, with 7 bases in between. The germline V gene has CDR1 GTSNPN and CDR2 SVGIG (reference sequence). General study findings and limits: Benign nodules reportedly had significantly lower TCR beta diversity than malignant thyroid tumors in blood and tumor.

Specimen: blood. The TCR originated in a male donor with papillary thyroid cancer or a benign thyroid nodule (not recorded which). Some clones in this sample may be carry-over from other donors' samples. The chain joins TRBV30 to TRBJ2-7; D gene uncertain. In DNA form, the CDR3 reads TGTGCCTGGAGCCAGAATTACGAGCAGTACTTC. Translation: CAWSQNYEQYF.